The entry that follows covers one TCR beta chain sequence. What it binds is not known. The data derive from a study of cytomegalovirus exposure and HLA in healthy donors. Broader study findings: V- and J-gene trimming of TCR beta was linked (in a later analysis) to a missense DCLRE1C variant. The study listed 164 cytomegalovirus-associated TCR beta chains.

A multiplex PCR was run with 60 Vbeta primers and 13 Jbeta primers. TCRdb's table, derived via immunoSEQ multiplex PCR, lists solely in-frame clones and lacks some. The sample includes around 200,000 clones, just under 75% of them seen just once. Sequencing was carried out using PBMCs. This TCR was recovered from a woman in her 30s in good health and CMV-seropositive.

The CDR3 nucleotides are TGTGCCAGCAGTGAGGGAGATCCATCGACCTACGAGCAGTACTTC. It encodes CASSEGDPSTYEQYF. V usage is TRBV6-1 and J usage is TRBJ2-7; D is possibly TRBD2 (5 bases). Germline V gene sequence: CDR1 MNHNS, CDR2 SASEGT. Between the trimmed V and J ends, which lost 3 bases and 2 bases, there was a span of 14 bases. This CDR3 contains 15 residues.